The sequence of this T cell receptor (beta chain) was determined in a study of cytomegalovirus exposure and HLA in healthy donors. General observations from the study: Around 160 TCR beta chains were listed as cytomegalovirus-associated.

V lost 6 bases, J lost 5 bases, and 3 bases stayed unmatched. This CDR3 region has 12 residues. Looked up from germline, CDR1 is MNHEY and CDR2 is SVGAGI. As regards this clone: Antigen unknown.

Researchers ran the PCR with 60 Vbeta and 13 Jbeta primers. Sequencing was performed with immunoSEQ multiplex PCR; in TCRdb, only in-frame clones are kept and a portion is missing. The sample table includes 150,000 to 200,000 clones. This clonotype originated in a man younger than 40 in good health and CMV-seronegative. This rearrangement joins TRBV6-5 to TRBJ1-1; 7 bases are a match to TRBD1. The sequencing input was PBMCs. In nucleotides, the CDR3 is TGTGCCAGCAGCACCAGGGGGACTGAAGCTTTCTTT. This gives the protein CASSTRGTEAFF.